The 3 T cell receptor beta chains below come from one sample, sequenced in a study of identical twins. One entry per CDR3 protein results from TCRdb running MiXCR on the 5' RACE reads. The sample yields some 1,700,000 distinct CDR3 sequences, about 32% seen once. The sequenced sample was cord blood. These receptors all come from a newborn girl in good health.

This clonotype has just a few counts. J is TRBJ2-3 and V is TRBV20-1; D unresolved. Trimming stripped 2 bases from V and 6 bases from J, with 18 bases between. Germline CDR1 and CDR2: DFQATT and SNEGSKA (reference sequence). The CDR3 is made up of 15 amino acids. The CDR3 sequence is CSARIPAGDLDTQYF. CDR3 nucleotide sequence: TGCAGTGCTAGAATACCGGCTGGGGATCTTGATACGCAGTATTTT.

This clonotype was detected only a few times. The V call is TRBV9, the J call TRBJ2-3; 12 nucleotides align to TRBD2. Germline loops: CDR1 SGDLS, CDR2 YYNGEE. The CDR3 length is 15 residues. Unmatched junction bases numbered 1, after V lost 0 bases and J lost 5 bases. CDR3 coding DNA: TGTGCCAGCAGCGTAGGACTAGCGGGAGAAGATACGCAGTATTTT. Encoded protein: CASSVGLAGEDTQYF.

The V call is TRBV7-9, the J call TRBJ1-1; D is uncertain. This CDR3 spans 13 amino acids. Trimming took 2 bases from V and 4 from J, leaving 8 bases between them. Germline V gene data show CDR1 as SEHNR and CDR2 as FQNEAQ (reference sequence). CDR3 loop: CASSLLLATEAFF. The CDR3, as DNA: TGTGCCAGCAGCTTACTCCTGGCCACTGAAGCTTTCTTT. Together with reference TRBV7-9 and TRBJ1-1, the CDR3 gives the full variable domain: DTGVSQNPRHKITKRGQNVTFRCDPISEHNRLYWYRQTLGQGPEFLTYFQNEAQLEKSRLLSDRFSAERPKGSFSTLEIQRTEQGDSAMYLCASSLLLATEAFFGQGTRLTVV.